Each of the 10 T cell receptor beta chains below was sequenced from the same sample in a study of cytomegalovirus exposure and HLA in healthy donors. PCR was performed using 60 Vbeta and 13 Jbeta primers. Sequencing was performed with immunoSEQ multiplex PCR; in TCRdb, only in-frame clones are kept and a portion is missing. Here the sample spans some 110,000 clones, roughly 70% being singletons. The sample consisted of PBMCs. The receptors stem from a man younger than 40 in good health and CMV-seropositive.

The V call is TRBV30, the J call TRBJ1-6, with unresolved D. The germline V gene encodes CDR1 GTSNPN and CDR2 SVGIG (reference sequence). This CDR3 region has 13 residues. V gave up 1 base and J gave up 3 bases, with 4 bases separating them. The CDR3 nucleotides are TGTGCCTGGAGTGACAACTATAATTCACCCCTCCACTTT. It yields the protein CAWSDNYNSPLHF. The complete variable domain, with remaining parts taken from reference TRBV30 and TRBJ1-6, reads SQTIHQWPATLVQPVGSPLSLECTVEGTSNPNLYWYRQAAGRGLQLLFYSVGIGQISSEVPQNLSASRPQDRQFILSSKKLLLSDSGFYLCAWSDNYNSPLHFGNGTRLTVT.

V gene TRBV9 combines with J gene TRBJ2-1, with 9 bases that match TRBD1. The CDR3 extends over 15 amino acids. Germline V gives CDR1 SGDLS, CDR2 YYNGEE. V gave up 3 bases and J gave up 5 bases; unmatched junction bases: 6. The CDR3 DNA follows: TGTGCCAGCAGCGAAAGGACAGGGGCGAACAATGAGCAGTTCTTC. Its translation: CASSERTGANNEQFF. Variable domain in full (rest from reference TRBV9 and TRBJ2-1): DSGVTQTPKHLITATGQRVTLRCSPRSGDLSVYWYQQSLDQGLQFLIQYYNGEERAKGNILERFSAQQFPDLHSELNLSSLELGDSALYFCASSERTGANNEQFFGPGTRLTVL.

This clone was observed a handful of times. The chain has TRBV5-4 and TRBJ1-1; tentatively, D is TRBD1 (6 bases). Germline loops: CDR1 SGHNT, CDR2 YYREEE (reference sequence). The CDR3 extends over 13 amino acids. The germline V and J ends were trimmed by 6 bases and 1 base, with 10 bases remaining between them. The CDR3 DNA sequence: TGTGCCAGCATAGGGGGGGGGAACACTGAAGCTTTCTTT. This sequence encodes CASIGGGNTEAFF.

In this sample, this clone turned up a few times. The chain uses TRBV4-3 and TRBJ2-3; 9 bases agree with TRBD1. The length of the CDR3 is 19 residues. Per the germline V gene, CDR1 is LGHNA and CDR2 is YSLEER. The trim removed 0 bases at V and 4 bases at J, leaving 14 bases unmatched. This chain's CDR3 is CASSQDLKDRDRDPDTQYF. The CDR3 nucleotides read TGCGCCAGCAGCCAAGATCTAAAGGATCGGGACAGGGACCCAGATACGCAGTATTTT.

This chain connects TRBV5-1 to TRBJ1-2, with D unresolved. Germline V gene sequence: CDR1 SGHRS, CDR2 YFSETQ. Deletions cut 0 bases from V and 7 bases from J, with 13 bases between. This CDR3 contains 14 residues. CDR3 nucleotide sequence: TGCGCCAGCAGCTTGGGGGGAGTTCTCTCTGGCTACACCTTC. It is translated as CASSLGGVLSGYTF. The full variable domain, its missing parts supplied by reference TRBV5-1 and TRBJ1-2, is KAGVTQTPRYLIKTRGQQVTLSCSPISGHRSVSWYQQTPGQGLQFLFEYFSETQRNKGNFPGRFSGRQFSNSRSEMNVSTLELGDSALYLCASSLGGVLSGYTFGSGTRLTVV.

The rearrangement links TRBV27 to TRBJ1-4; maybe TRBD1 (6 bases). V lost 5 bases to trimming and J lost 0 bases, with 16 bases between them. Germline CDR1 reads MNHEY; CDR2 reads SMNVEV (reference sequence). CDR3 length: 17 residues. The DNA of the CDR3 is TGTGCCAGCAGTCAAGCTAGGGGGGGGGCAACTAATGAAAAACTGTTTTTT. The encoded protein is CASSQARGGATNEKLFF.

This clone was seen a handful of times. The chain recombines TRBV29-1 with TRBJ2-1, with TRBD2 identical over 9 bases. Germline loops: CDR1 SQVTM, CDR2 ANQGSEA. The CDR3 loop spans 17 amino acids. V was pared by 3 bases and J by 3 bases, with 12 bases of the junction left unmatched. The CDR3 coding sequence is TGCAGCGTTGAGAAAACTAGCGGGTCCCTATTCTACAATGAGCAGTTCTTC. This encodes CSVEKTSGSLFYNEQFF.

The chain links TRBV7-6 to TRBJ1-1, with a weak D call TRBD1 (5 bases). The CDR3 is made up of 12 amino acids. Germline V gene data show CDR1 as SGHVS and CDR2 as FNYEAQ. The V and J ends lost 7 bases and 3 bases respectively, with 9 bases between them. DNA for the CDR3: TGTGCCAGCATGGGCAGGGACACTGAAGCTTTCTTT. Amino acids: CASMGRDTEAFF.

This clone was counted a few times. This chain connects TRBV28 to TRBJ1-2; tentative D call: TRBD1 (5 bases). From germline, CDR1 is MDHEN and CDR2 SYDVKM. The ends were cut back, 7 bases at V and 4 bases at J, with 22 bases in the middle. This CDR3 spans 16 amino acids. The chain's CDR3 is CASTTTATLNRYGYTF. The CDR3 coding sequence is TGTGCCAGCACCACGACAGCGACCCTCAACCGCTATGGCTACACCTTC.

V usage is TRBV27 and J usage is TRBJ2-7; 7 bases are shared with TRBD1. This CDR3 is 15 amino acids long. The V gene end was trimmed by 4 bases and the J gene end by 0 bases; junction bases not matched to a gene: 6. Per germline, CDR1 MNHEY and CDR2 SMNVEV (reference sequence). CDR3 DNA: TGTGCCAGCAGTTCGGAGACAGGGTACTCCTACGAGCAGTACTTC. Its protein is CASSSETGYSYEQYF.